Following are 17 T cell receptor beta chains from one sample sequenced in a study of spatial heterogeneity in lung cancer. Their cognate antigens are unknown. General study points: Tumor mutation count correlated with how many alpha and beta TCRs expanded intratumorally.

Time point of the sample: sample taken at primary tumor resection. One entry per CDR3 protein results from TCRdb running MiXCR on the 5' RACE reads. The table records 13,000 or so distinct CDR3 sequences, roughly 5.6% of them present only once. The sequences come from lung tumor tissue, collected at surgery. These receptors originate from a female donor with early-stage non-small cell lung cancer.

A note on this clonotype: Since it is a stray read in a library aimed at alpha chains, this beta chain has a size that is not meaningful. The genes are TRBV4-1 and TRBJ2-7, with a tentative D call TRBD1 (5 bases). The CDR3 spans 14 residues. V was trimmed by 0 bases and J by 2 bases, leaving 8 bases between them. Per germline, CDR1 MGHRA and CDR2 YSYEKL. This CDR3 is CASSQEEDTYEQYF. The DNA of the CDR3 is TGCGCCAGCAGCCAAGAAGAGGACACCTACGAGCAGTACTTC.

This clonotype was detected many times. This beta chain was picked up by a library intended for alpha chains and is off target, so its count carries little meaning. CDR3 sequence (DNA): TGTGCCAGCAGTTTTGGGGGGCTCGAGCAGTACTTC. Translation gives CASSFGGLEQYF. This chain uses TRBV12-3 or TRBV12-4 with TRBJ2-7; D may be TRBD1 or TRBD2 (6 bases each). This CDR3 has 12 amino acids. Trimming shortened V by 3 bases and J by 6 bases, and 9 bases separated the two germline ends.

This clonotype was observed many times. This beta chain appears as a stray read in a library generated for alpha chains; its size is not informative. This chain connects TRBV20-1 to TRBJ1-2, with unresolved D. The V gene lost 2 bases and the J gene lost 8 bases, with 15 bases spanning the gap. CDR1 and CDR2 from the germline V gene are DFQATT and SNEGSKA (reference sequence). CDR3 length: 13 amino acids. In DNA form, the CDR3 reads TGCAGTGCTAGAAGCTCTGGGTTTGGCGGCTACACCTTC. Translated, it gives CSARSSGFGGYTF.

In its sample, this clonotype ranks as medium-sized (0.01 to 0.1%). This beta chain was picked up by a library intended for alpha chains and is off target, so its count carries little meaning. This chain uses TRBV20-1 with TRBJ1-1, with a weak D call TRBD1 (5 bases). The CDR3 runs to 11 residues. Germline V gene data show CDR1 as DFQATT and CDR2 as SNEGSKA (reference sequence). Trimming removed 4 bases at V and 4 bases at J, with 7 bases between. This chain's CDR3 is CSAIRGTEAFF. The CDR3 coding sequence is TGCAGTGCTATAAGGGGCACTGAAGCTTTCTTT.

This clonotype was found many times. The library was built for alpha chains, so this beta chain is an off-target read and its size means little. V usage is TRBV5-6 and J usage is TRBJ1-2; D unclear. Germline CDR1 reads SGHDT; CDR2 reads YYEEEE. With 3 bases removed from V and 5 bases from J, the gap between germline ends came to 14 bases. The CDR3 has 14 residues. The CDR3 DNA follows: TGTGCCAGCAGCTACCCTATGGTTTCGTATGGCTACACCTTC. It is translated as CASSYPMVSYGYTF.

In its sample, this clonotype was seen many times. Within a library made for alpha chains, this beta chain is off target, and its count is uninformative. This chain connects TRBV14 to TRBJ1-1, with D maybe TRBD1 (6 bases). Germline V gene lookup returns CDR1 SGHDN and CDR2 FVKESK. V was shortened by 6 bases and J by 1 base, with 12 bases between the two germline ends. There are 14 residues in the CDR3. The CDR3 region is CASRNWGPNTEAFF. CDR3 in DNA: TGTGCCAGCAGAAACTGGGGGCCGAACACTGAAGCTTTCTTT.

As concerns this clonotype: This beta chain is a stray sequence in a library constructed for alpha chains; its clone size is not meaningful. The V and J genes are TRBV7-2 and TRBJ1-2; a possible D gene is TRBD1 (6 bases). Germline values: CDR1 SGHTA, CDR2 FQGNSA. V shed 4 bases and J shed 4 bases, with 16 bases lying between them. The CDR3 is 15 amino acids. CDR3 bases: TGTGCCAGCAGCTCGAGGACAGCCTCCTCCTATGGCTACACCTTC. It encodes CASSSRTASSYGYTF.

This clonotype has ten or more counts. At one boundary the junction diverges from the germline segment, which might be a read error. The size of this beta chain means little, since it is a stray read in a library made for alpha chains. This chain links TRBV28 with TRBJ2-2, with a tentative D call TRBD2 (5 bases). The CDR3 consists of 13 residues. Germline values: CDR1 MDHEN, CDR2 SYDVKM. The CDR3 is CASSFRVPGELLF. In DNA form, the CDR3 reads TGTGCCAGCAGCTTTAGGGTACCCGGGGAGCTGCTTTTT.

This clonotype was seen at least ten times. Within a library made for alpha chains, this beta chain is off target, and its count is uninformative. CDR3 sequence (DNA): TGCAGTGCTAGCGGGGGGACAGGGGCTGAAGCTTTCTTT. This encodes CSASGGTGAEAFF. The genes are TRBV20-1 and TRBJ1-1; 10 positions agree with TRBD1. There are 13 residues in the CDR3. CDR1 is DFQATT, CDR2 SNEGSKA, per germline (reference sequence). V gave up 3 bases and J gave up 6 bases; unmatched junction bases: 4.

This clonotype was seen once. As an off-target read in a library built for alpha chains, this beta chain has a frequency of little significance. The J gene is TRBJ2-2, the V gene TRBV6-1; no reliable D call. Germline V gives CDR1 MNHNS, CDR2 SASEGT. The CDR3 consists of 17 residues. V was cut by 1 base and J by 0 bases, with 12 bases left in between. The CDR3 nucleotides are TGTGCCAGCAGTGAAGGCCTGGGTGCTTCGAACACCGGGGAGCTGTTTTTT. Residues: CASSEGLGASNTGELFF.

In the case of this clonotype: A library prepared for alpha chains yielded this beta chain as an off-target read; its size is of little meaning. This sequence joins TRBV7-2 and TRBJ2-7, with D unresolved. The CDR3 consists of 12 residues. V was clipped by 2 bases and J by 7 bases, with 9 bases between them. In germline, CDR1 is SGHTA, CDR2 FQGNSA. Written as DNA, the CDR3 is TGTGCCAGCAGCTTACTGGGTGTGGAGCAGTACTTC. Amino acid sequence: CASSLLGVEQYF.

This clonotype was seen ten or more times. As an off-target read in a library built for alpha chains, this beta chain has a frequency of little significance. The CDR3 bases are TGTGCCAGCAGCGCGGCCGGGACAGGGTCAGAAAAACTGTTTTTT. It codes for CASSAAGTGSEKLFF. The chain couples TRBV7-9 to TRBJ1-4; TRBD1 agrees at 9 bases. The length of the CDR3 is 15 residues. Trimming cost V 5 bases and J 8 bases; bases outside gene matches: 9. Per the germline V gene, CDR1 is SEHNR and CDR2 is FQNEAQ (reference sequence).

This clonotype was seen repeatedly, ten times or more. A library prepared for alpha chains yielded this beta chain as an off-target read; its size is of little meaning. The chain uses TRBV6-2 or TRBV6-3 and TRBJ1-2; no definite D call. This CDR3 is built from 15 residues. Looked up from germline, CDR1 is MNHEY and CDR2 is SVGEGT. With 2 bases removed from V and 7 bases from J, the gap between germline ends came to 17 bases. The CDR3 bases are TGTGCCAGCAGTTACCGGTACAGTGGTCATCCTGGCTACACCTTC. Its translation is CASSYRYSGHPGYTF.

The sample holds many counts of this clonotype. This beta chain is an off-target read within a library intended for alpha chains, so its frequency means little. V and J are TRBV28 and TRBJ2-1; TRBD2 matches 13 bases. Germline V gene lookup returns CDR1 MDHEN and CDR2 SYDVKM. The CDR3 loop spans 18 amino acids. Losses at the gene ends were 6 bases for V and 0 bases for J; bases not matched to a gene: 8. CDR3 nucleotides: TGTGCCAGCAGGGCGGGACTAGCGGGGAGTAGCTCCTACAATGAGCAGTTCTTC. Translation: CASRAGLAGSSSYNEQFF.

This clonotype showed up many times. Found in a library prepared for alpha chains, this beta chain is an off-target read, and its abundance has little meaning. The CDR3: CSRQGASNEQFF. DNA for the CDR3: TGCAGCCGACAGGGGGCAAGCAATGAGCAGTTCTTC. J is TRBJ2-1 and V is TRBV20-1; 10 nucleotides align to TRBD1. The CDR3 loop spans 12 amino acids. The germline gives CDR1 DFQATT, CDR2 SNEGSKA (reference sequence).

This clonotype occurred many times. Because the library targeted alpha chains, this beta chain is an off-target read whose size means little. This chain connects TRBV20-1 to TRBJ1-1; D not resolved. Trimming shortened V by 5 bases and J by 2 bases, and 9 bases separated the two germline ends. The V gene's germline CDR1 is DFQATT and CDR2 SNEGSKA (reference sequence). The CDR3 consists of 12 residues. For the CDR3, the DNA is TGCAGTGCTCCTCAGAGAAACACTGAAGCTTTCTTT. Its translation is CSAPQRNTEAFF.

This clonotype was seen many times. This beta chain lies outside the target of a library built for alpha chains; its clone size means little. The V and J genes are TRBV5-1 and TRBJ1-5, with 9 positions matching TRBD1. This CDR3 comprises 14 residues. V shed 5 bases, J shed 6 bases, and the junction held 6 bases outside the gene matches. CDR1 and CDR2 from the germline V gene are SGHRS and YFSETQ. DNA for the CDR3: TGCGCCAGCAGACCCGGGACAGGGATTCAGCCCCAGCATTTT. Protein sequence: CASRPGTGIQPQHF.